The 21 T cell receptor beta chains given below trace back to one sample, sequenced in a study of breast tumors, draining lymph nodes, adjacent tissues. Axillary draining lymph nodes of breast cancer patients supplied the node samples. MiXCR, applied by TCRdb to the multiplex PCR reads, yields one record per CDR3 protein. Of tens of thousands of distinct CDR3 sequences listed, roughly a fifth are singletons. Sequencing was done on a sample of axillary lymph node tissue. These receptors originate from a female donor with breast cancer. Some clones in this sample may be carry-over from other donors' samples.

The gene calls are TRBV18 and TRBJ2-3, with 10 positions matching TRBD2. The CDR3 is 16 amino acids. Looked up from germline, CDR1 is KGHSH and CDR2 is LQKENI. The trim removed 1 base at V and 6 bases at J, leaving 7 bases unmatched. CDR3 protein: CASSPQVAGGGDTQYF. The DNA of the CDR3 is TGTGCCAGCTCACCACAAGTAGCGGGAGGAGGGGATACGCAGTATTTT.

This clonotype was observed at least ten times. This sequence joins TRBV27 and TRBJ2-5; the D is unclear. Per the germline V gene, CDR1 is MNHEY and CDR2 is SMNVEV (reference sequence). Trimming stripped 5 bases from V and 5 bases from J, with 6 bases between. This CDR3 is built from 11 residues. The CDR3 coding sequence is TGTGCCAGCAGTCTCCCCGAGACCCAGTACTTC. It translates to CASSLPETQYF.

As to this clonotype: The limits of the CDR3 on the DNA are not certain, so only TCRdb's listed CDR3 is given. This chain connects TRBV29-1 to TRBJ2-1; the table's D call, TRBD2, has no DNA check behind it. The CDR3 region is 15 residues in length, termini included. The germline V gene has CDR1 SQVTM and CDR2 ANQGSEA. CDR3 region: CSALPTGYPCNEQFF.

As for this clonotype: This sequence may be a read error, since a much larger clone differs from it by one base. The chain carries TRBV5-6 and TRBJ2-1, with 8 positions matching TRBD2. The germline CDR1 and CDR2 sequences are SGHDT and YYEEEE. This CDR3 region has 16 residues. In nucleotides, the CDR3 is TGTGCCAGCAGCTCGGTTCTCGGACTAGCCTACAATGAGCGGTTCTTC. Its translation: CASSSVLGLAYNERFF.

This clonotype was observed at least ten times. This chain connects TRBV12-3 or TRBV12-4 to TRBJ2-7, with D possibly called TRBD1 or TRBD2 (5 bases each). The ends were cut back, 5 bases at V and 4 bases at J, with 18 bases in the middle. CDR3 size: 15 residues. CDR3 coding DNA: TGTGCCAGCAGTCCCCGGACTGGGGCCGAATACGAGCAGTACTTC. Residues: CASSPRTGAEYEQYF.

A word on this clonotype: This is likely a read error, given that the CDR3 carries no conserved phenylalanine or tryptophan at its end. This chain links TRBV7-3 with TRBJ2-1; D is uncertain. V was cut by 8 bases and J by 7 bases, with 21 bases left in between. There are 15 residues in the CDR3. Germline-derived CDR1 and CDR2 are SGHTA and FQGTGA. The CDR3 nucleotides are TGTGCCAGCGGGTTGATTGACGACCCGCGGAATGAGCAGTTCCTC. Protein product: CASGLIDDPRNEQFL.

Concerning this clonotype: This may be a read error: a much more frequent sequence differs by one nucleotide. This rearrangement joins TRBV12-3 or TRBV12-4 to TRBJ1-2, with 11 bases identical to TRBD1. V was pared by 7 bases and J by 5 bases, with 9 bases of the junction left unmatched. The CDR3 is 15 amino acids. As DNA, the CDR3 is TGTGCCAGCAACCCCGGACAGGGGGCTCGGTATGGCTACACCTTC. Translation gives CASNPGQGARYGYTF.

This clonotype was recorded a few times. The J gene is TRBJ2-1, the V gene TRBV27; 9 bases are a match to TRBD2. The CDR3 spans 16 residues. With 6 bases clipped from V and 7 bases from J, the junction kept 13 bases outside the gene matches. The germline gives CDR1 MNHEY, CDR2 SMNVEV (reference sequence). CDR3 loop: CASRASGSGRTNEQFF. The CDR3 DNA reads as TGTGCCAGCAGAGCATCCGGGAGCGGGAGGACGAATGAGCAGTTCTTC.

This clonotype occurred many times. V is TRBV5-1 and J is TRBJ2-7; D gene unclear. The germline V gene encodes CDR1 SGHRS and CDR2 YFSETQ. The ends were cut back, 0 bases at V and 0 bases at J, with 10 bases in the middle. The CDR3 totals 15 residues. Written as DNA, the CDR3 is TGCGCCAGCAGCTTGGAAACCGGATACTCCTACGAGCAGTACTTC. This translates into CASSLETGYSYEQYF.

The J gene is TRBJ1-2, the V gene TRBV12-5, with TRBD1 identical over 12 bases. Trimming removed 2 bases from V and 8 bases from J; junction bases left unmatched: 6. The CDR3 has 15 amino acids. Germline loops: CDR1 LGHNT, CDR2 FRNRAP. The CDR3 DNA is TGTGCTAGTGGTTTGACGGGGACAGGGGGCCACGGCTACACCTTC. Its translation is CASGLTGTGGHGYTF.

This clonotype was recorded at least ten times. The rearrangement uses TRBV19 and TRBJ2-3; 7 positions match TRBD2. Per the germline V gene, CDR1 is LNHDA and CDR2 is SQIVND (reference sequence). The CDR3 covers 14 residues. V was pared by 8 bases and J by 0 bases, with 5 bases of the junction left unmatched. CDR3 loop: CASGGLVSTDTQYF. CDR3 coding DNA: TGTGCCAGTGGAGGACTAGTAAGCACAGATACGCAGTATTTT.

This clonotype was counted at least ten times. The CDR3 reads CASRGASTDTQYF. The CDR3 coding sequence is TGTGCCAGTAGGGGTGCTAGCACAGATACGCAGTATTTT. This chain links TRBV19 with TRBJ2-3; D remains unclear. CDR3 length equals 13 residues. Trimming cost V 6 bases and J 0 bases, with 7 bases left between them. Looked up from germline, CDR1 is LNHDA and CDR2 is SQIVND (reference sequence). Together with reference TRBV19 and TRBJ2-3, the CDR3 gives the full variable domain: DGGITQSPKYLFRKEGQNVTLSCEQNLNHDAMYWYRQDPGQGLRLIYYSQIVNDFQKGDIAEGYSVSREKKESFPLTVTSAQKNPTAFYLCASRGASTDTQYFGPGTRLTVL.

At least ten counts were recorded for this clonotype. This chain joins TRBV4-3 and TRBJ1-2; D is ambiguous. V lost 0 bases and J 0 bases, leaving 11 bases between the germline ends. The CDR3 is 16 amino acids. Looked up from germline, CDR1 is LGHNA and CDR2 is YSLEER. The CDR3 sequence: CASSQEYRMANYGYTF. In nucleotides, the CDR3 is TGCGCCAGCAGCCAAGAATACAGAATGGCTAACTATGGCTACACCTTC.

Many counts were recorded for this clonotype. V usage is TRBV10-3 and J usage is TRBJ2-3; the D is unclear. The length of the CDR3 is 12 residues. The ends were cut back, 3 bases at V and 0 bases at J, with 1 base in the middle. CDR1 ENHRY and CDR2 SYGVKD come from the germline V gene. The CDR3, as DNA: TGTGCCATCAGTGAAAGCACAGATACGCAGTATTTT. Translated: CAISESTDTQYF.

There are many counts of this clonotype. The gene calls are TRBV5-4 and TRBJ1-6, with D perhaps matching TRBD1 (6 bases). Per germline, CDR1 SGHNT and CDR2 YYREEE (reference sequence). The CDR3 is 15 amino acids. Trimming stripped 4 bases from V and 1 base from J, with 9 bases between. CDR3 DNA sequence: TGTGCCAGCAGCCCGGGACAATCCTATAATTCACCCCTCCACTTT. It encodes CASSPGQSYNSPLHF.

This clonotype came up many times. The V gene is TRBV11-1, the J gene TRBJ2-2; no clear D. The germline CDR1 and CDR2 sequences are SGHAT and FQDESV (reference sequence). V was trimmed by 0 bases and J by 5 bases, leaving 10 bases between them. This CDR3 is 15 amino acids long. CDR3 in amino acids: CASSLAGAVTGELFF. The CDR3, as DNA: TGTGCCAGCAGCTTAGCGGGTGCGGTTACCGGGGAGCTGTTTTTT.

This clonotype occurred a few times. The J gene is TRBJ2-2, the V gene TRBV20-1, with 7 bases aligning to TRBD1. Looked up from germline, CDR1 is DFQATT and CDR2 is SNEGSKA (reference sequence). CDR3 length equals 16 residues. V gave up 5 bases and J gave up 0 bases; unmatched junction bases: 9. As DNA, the CDR3 is TGCAGTGCTCCGATTTCAGGGGGTTCGAACACCGGGGAGCTGTTTTTT. This translates into CSAPISGGSNTGELFF.

A word on this clonotype: Its ends do not fully match the called genes, so a read error is possible. This chain's CDR3 is CASSATGRKETQCF. The DNA of the CDR3 is TGTGCCAGCAGCGCAACCGGGAGGAAAGAGACCCAATGCTTC. V is TRBV9 and J is TRBJ2-5, with 7 nucleotides matching TRBD2. CDR3 length equals 14 residues. Germline loops: CDR1 SGDLS, CDR2 YYNGEE.

In this sample, this clonotype turned up many times. The chain uses TRBV7-6 and TRBJ1-6; a weak D match, TRBD1 (5 bases). Germline-derived CDR1 and CDR2 are SGHVS and FNYEAQ. CDR3 length: 15 amino acids. Deletions cut 3 bases from V and 3 bases from J, with 9 bases between. The CDR3 protein is CASSLSDSYNSPLHF. CDR3 sequence (DNA): TGTGCCAGCAGCTTGTCCGACAGCTATAATTCACCCCTCCACTTT.

The rearrangement links TRBV10-2 to TRBJ2-5, with 10 bases lining up with TRBD2. Germline V gives CDR1 WSHSY, CDR2 SAAADI. The junction had 4 bases not matched to a gene; V was cut back by 5 bases and J by 4 bases. CDR3 length: 14 amino acids. The CDR3 spells CASSSGRVGETQYF. CDR3 sequence (DNA): TGCGCCAGCAGTAGCGGGAGGGTGGGAGAGACCCAGTACTTC.

The J gene is TRBJ2-1, the V gene TRBV27, with TRBD2 matching 7 bases. The trim removed 5 bases at V and 5 bases at J, leaving 9 bases unmatched. Per germline, CDR1 MNHEY and CDR2 SMNVEV (reference sequence). The CDR3 sequence is 15 residues long. The CDR3 region is CASSAGLEGNNEQFF. As DNA, the CDR3 is TGTGCCAGCAGTGCCGGACTAGAGGGTAACAATGAGCAGTTCTTC.